This T cell receptor beta chain was observed in a study of control samples from healthy donors and cancer patients. V lost 4 bases and J lost 1; bases outside the gene matches: 3. Germline V CDR1 and CDR2: SGHDN, FVKESK. The CDR3 sequence is 14 residues long. Data came from immunoSEQ multiplex PCR; TCRdb stores just in-frame clones and leaves some out. The sample includes some 120,000 clones, 75% to 90% of them seen just once. The specimen was PBMCs. The sequence was obtained from a woman between 45 and 60 years old with colorectal cancer. This chain joins TRBV14 and TRBJ1-1, with TRBD1 matching over 7 bases. CDR3 sequence reads: CASSPNRGNTEAFF. CDR3 in DNA: TGTGCCAGCAGCCCAAACAGGGGGAACACTGAAGCTTTCTTT. The full variable domain, its missing parts supplied by reference TRBV14 and TRBJ1-1, is EAGVTQFPSHSVIEKGQTVTLRCDPISGHDNLYWYRRVMGKEIKFLLHFVKESKQDESGMPNNRFLAERTGGTYSTLKVQPAELEDSGVYFCASSPNRGNTEAFFGQGTRLTVV.